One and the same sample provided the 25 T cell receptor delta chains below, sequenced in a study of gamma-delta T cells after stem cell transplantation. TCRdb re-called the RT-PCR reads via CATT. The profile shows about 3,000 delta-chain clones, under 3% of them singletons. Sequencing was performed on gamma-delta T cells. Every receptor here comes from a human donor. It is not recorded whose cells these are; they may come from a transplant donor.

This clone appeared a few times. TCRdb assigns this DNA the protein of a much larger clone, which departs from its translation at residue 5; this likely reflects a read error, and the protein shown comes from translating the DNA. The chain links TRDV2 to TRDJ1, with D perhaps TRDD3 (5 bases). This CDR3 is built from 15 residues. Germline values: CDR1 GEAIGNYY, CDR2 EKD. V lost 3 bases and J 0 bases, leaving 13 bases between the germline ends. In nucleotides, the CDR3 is TGTGCCTGTGACGCCGTGGGGTTCAACACCGATAAACTCATCTTT. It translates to CACDAVGFNTDKLIF.

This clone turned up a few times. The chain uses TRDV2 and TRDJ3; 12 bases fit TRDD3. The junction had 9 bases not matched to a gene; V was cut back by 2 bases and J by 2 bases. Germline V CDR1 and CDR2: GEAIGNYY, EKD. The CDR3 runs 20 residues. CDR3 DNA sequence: TGTGCCTGTGACATTCTGGGGGATACGCGACCCACCTGGGACACCCGACAGATGTTTTTC. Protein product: CACDILGDTRPTWDTRQMFF.

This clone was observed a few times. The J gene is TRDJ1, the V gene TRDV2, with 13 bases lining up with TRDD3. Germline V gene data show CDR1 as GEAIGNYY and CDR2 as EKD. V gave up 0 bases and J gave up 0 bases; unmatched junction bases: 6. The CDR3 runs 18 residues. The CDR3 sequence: CACDTLLLGDTYTDKLIF. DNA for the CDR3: TGTGCCTGTGACACCTTATTACTGGGGGATACGTACACCGATAAACTCATCTTT.

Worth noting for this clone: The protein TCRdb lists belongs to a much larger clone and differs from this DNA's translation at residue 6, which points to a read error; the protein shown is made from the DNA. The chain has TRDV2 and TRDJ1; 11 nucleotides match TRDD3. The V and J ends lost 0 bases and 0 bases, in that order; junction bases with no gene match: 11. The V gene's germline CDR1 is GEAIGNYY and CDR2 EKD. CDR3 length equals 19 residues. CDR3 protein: CACDTIMGDTRGYTDKLIF. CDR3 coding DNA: TGTGCCTGTGACACCATAATGGGGGATACGCGGGGCTACACCGATAAACTCATCTTT.

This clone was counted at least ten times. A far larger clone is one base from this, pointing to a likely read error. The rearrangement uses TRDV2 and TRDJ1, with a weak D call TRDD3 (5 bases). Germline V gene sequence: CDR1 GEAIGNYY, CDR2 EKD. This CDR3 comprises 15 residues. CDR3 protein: CARDTVGTYTDKLIF. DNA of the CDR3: TGTGCCCGTGACACAGTGGGGACGTACACCGATAAACTCATCTTT.

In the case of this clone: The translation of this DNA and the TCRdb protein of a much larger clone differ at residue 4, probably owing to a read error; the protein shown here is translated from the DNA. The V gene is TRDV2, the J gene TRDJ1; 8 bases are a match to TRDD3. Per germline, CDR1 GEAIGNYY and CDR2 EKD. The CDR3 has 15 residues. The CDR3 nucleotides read TGTGCCTGTCACACACTGGGGGGAGAGCCCGATAAACTCATCTTT. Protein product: CACHTLGGEPDKLIF.

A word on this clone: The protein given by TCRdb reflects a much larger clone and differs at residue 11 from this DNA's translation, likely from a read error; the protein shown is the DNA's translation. In DNA, the CDR3 is TGTGCCTGTGACATACTGGGGGATAGTACCCGGGACACCCGACAGATGTTTTTC. It translates to CACDILGDSTRDTRQMFF. V and J are TRDV2 and TRDJ3; 11 nucleotides agree with TRDD3. V shed 2 bases, J shed 5 bases, and the junction held 7 bases outside the gene matches. Germline values: CDR1 GEAIGNYY, CDR2 EKD. CDR3 length equals 18 residues.

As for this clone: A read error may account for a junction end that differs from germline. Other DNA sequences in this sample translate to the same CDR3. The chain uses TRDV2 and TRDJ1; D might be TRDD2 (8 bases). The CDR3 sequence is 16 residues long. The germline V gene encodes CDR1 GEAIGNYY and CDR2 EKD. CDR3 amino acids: CACDTVGDLPMGELIF. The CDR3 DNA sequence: TGTGCCTGTGACACGGTGGGGGACCTTCCTATGGGAGAACTCATCTTC.

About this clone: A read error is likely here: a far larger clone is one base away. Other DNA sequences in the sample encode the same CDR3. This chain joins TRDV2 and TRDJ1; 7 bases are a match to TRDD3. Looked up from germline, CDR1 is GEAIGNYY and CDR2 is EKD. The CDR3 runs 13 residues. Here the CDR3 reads CACDWGYTDKLIF. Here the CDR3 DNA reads TGCGCCTGTGACTGGGGCTACACCGATAAACTCATCTTT.

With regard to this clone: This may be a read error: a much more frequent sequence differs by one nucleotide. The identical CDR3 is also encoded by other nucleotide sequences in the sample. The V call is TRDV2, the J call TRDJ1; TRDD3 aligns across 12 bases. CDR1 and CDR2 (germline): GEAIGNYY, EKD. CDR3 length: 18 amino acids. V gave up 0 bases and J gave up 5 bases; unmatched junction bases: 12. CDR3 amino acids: CACDTWGLGDTSTDKLIF. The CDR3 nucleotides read TGTGCCTGTGACACCTGGGGCCTGGGGGATACGAGCACAGATAAACTCATCTTT.

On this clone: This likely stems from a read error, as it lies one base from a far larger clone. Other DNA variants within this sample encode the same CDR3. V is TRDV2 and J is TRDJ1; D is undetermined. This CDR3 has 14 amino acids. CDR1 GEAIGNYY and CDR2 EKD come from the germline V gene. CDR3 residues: CACDTLESTDKLIF. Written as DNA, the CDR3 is TGTGCCTGCGACACACTTGAGAGCACCGATAAACTCATCTTT.

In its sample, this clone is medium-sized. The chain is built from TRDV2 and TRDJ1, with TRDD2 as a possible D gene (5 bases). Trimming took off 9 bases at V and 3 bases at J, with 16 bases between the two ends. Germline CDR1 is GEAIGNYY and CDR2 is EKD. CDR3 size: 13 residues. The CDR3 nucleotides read TGTGCCAGGTTTCCTGATGGTGCCGATAAACTCATCTTT. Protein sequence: CARFPDGADKLIF.

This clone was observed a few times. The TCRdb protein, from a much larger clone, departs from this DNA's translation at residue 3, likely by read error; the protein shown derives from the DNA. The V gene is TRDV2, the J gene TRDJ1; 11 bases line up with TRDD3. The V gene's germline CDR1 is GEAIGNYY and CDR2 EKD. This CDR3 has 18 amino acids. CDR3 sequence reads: CARDILGDSGLNDDKLIF. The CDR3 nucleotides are TGTGCCCGTGATATACTGGGGGATAGTGGGCTAAATGACGATAAACTCATCTTT.

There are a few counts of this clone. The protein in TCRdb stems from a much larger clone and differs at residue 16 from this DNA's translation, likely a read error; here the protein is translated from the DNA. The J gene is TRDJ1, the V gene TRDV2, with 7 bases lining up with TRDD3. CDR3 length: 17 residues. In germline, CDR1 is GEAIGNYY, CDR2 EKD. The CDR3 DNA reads TGTGCCTGTGACACTCTCGTTGGGGGACAATACACCGATAAACTCACCTTT. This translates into CACDTLVGGQYTDKLTF.

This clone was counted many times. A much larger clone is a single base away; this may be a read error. The CDR3 nucleotides are TGTGCCTGTGTCACCGTTTATAGGGGGGGAACCACCGATAAACTCATCTTT. Translating gives CACVTVYRGGTTDKLIF. The chain couples TRDV2 to TRDJ1; tentative D call: TRDD3 (6 bases). CDR1 GEAIGNYY and CDR2 EKD come from the germline V gene. The length of the CDR3 is 17 residues.

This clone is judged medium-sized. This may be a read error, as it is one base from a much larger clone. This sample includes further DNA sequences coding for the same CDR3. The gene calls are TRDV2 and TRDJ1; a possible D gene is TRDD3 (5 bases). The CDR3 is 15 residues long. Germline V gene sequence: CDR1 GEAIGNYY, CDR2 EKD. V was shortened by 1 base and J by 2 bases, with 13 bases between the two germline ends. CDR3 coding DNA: TGTGCCTGTGACACAGTGGGGACGTATACCGATAAACTCATCTTT. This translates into CACDTVGTYTDKLIF.

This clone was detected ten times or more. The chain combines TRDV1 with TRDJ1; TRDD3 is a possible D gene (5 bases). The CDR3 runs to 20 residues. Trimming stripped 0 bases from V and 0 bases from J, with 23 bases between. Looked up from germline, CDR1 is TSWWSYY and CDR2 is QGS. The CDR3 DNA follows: TGTGCTCTTGGGGAACTAAAGTTCCGACGGGGGTTAATATACACCGATAAACTCATCTTT. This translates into CALGELKFRRGLIYTDKLIF.

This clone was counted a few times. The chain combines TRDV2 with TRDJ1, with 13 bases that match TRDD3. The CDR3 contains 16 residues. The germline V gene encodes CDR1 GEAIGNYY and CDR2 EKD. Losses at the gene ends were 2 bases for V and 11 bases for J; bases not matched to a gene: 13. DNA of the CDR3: TGTGCCTGTGACATTTTACTGGGGGATACGGCGGCAGGGCTCATCTTT. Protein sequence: CACDILLGDTAAGLIF.

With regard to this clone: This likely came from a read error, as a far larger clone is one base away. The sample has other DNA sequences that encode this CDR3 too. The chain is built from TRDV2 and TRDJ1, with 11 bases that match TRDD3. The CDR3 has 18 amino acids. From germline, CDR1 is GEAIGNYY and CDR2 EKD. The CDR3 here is CACDSVLGDKGDTDKLIF. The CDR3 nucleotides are TGTGCCTGCGACAGTGTACTGGGGGATAAGGGGGACACCGATAAACTCATCTTT.

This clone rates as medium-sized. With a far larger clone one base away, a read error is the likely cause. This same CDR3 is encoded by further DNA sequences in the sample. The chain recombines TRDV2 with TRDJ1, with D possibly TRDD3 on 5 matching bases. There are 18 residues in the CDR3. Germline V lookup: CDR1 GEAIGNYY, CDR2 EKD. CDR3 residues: CACDTAGWGPTYTDKLIF. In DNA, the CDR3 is TGTGCTTGTGACACCGCTGGGTGGGGACCAACTTACACCGATAAACTCATCTTT.

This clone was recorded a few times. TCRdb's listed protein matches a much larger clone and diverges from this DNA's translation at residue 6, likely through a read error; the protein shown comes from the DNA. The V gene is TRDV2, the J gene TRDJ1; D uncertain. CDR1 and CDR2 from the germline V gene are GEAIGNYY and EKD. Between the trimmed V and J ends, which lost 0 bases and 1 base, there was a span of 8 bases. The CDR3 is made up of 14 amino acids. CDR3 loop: CACDTVHRTDKLIF. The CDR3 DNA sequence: TGTGCCTGTGACACCGTTCATCGCACCGATAAACTCATCTTT.

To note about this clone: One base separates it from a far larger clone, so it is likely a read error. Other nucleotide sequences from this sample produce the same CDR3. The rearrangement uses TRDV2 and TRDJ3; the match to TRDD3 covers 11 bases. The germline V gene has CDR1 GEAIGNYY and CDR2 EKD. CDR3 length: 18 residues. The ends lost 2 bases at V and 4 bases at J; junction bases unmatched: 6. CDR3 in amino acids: CACDILGDSTWDTRQMFF. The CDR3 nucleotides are TGTGCCTGTGACATACTGGGGGATAGTACATGGGACACCCGACAGATGTTTTTC.

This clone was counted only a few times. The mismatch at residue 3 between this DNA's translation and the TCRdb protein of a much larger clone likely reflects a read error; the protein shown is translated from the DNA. CDR3 sequence: CAYDALLGDTYTDKLIF. The DNA of the CDR3 is TGTGCCTATGACGCCTTACTGGGGGATACGTACACCGATAAACTCATCTTT. This chain uses TRDV2 with TRDJ1; TRDD3 aligns across 13 bases. From germline, CDR1 is GEAIGNYY and CDR2 EKD. This CDR3 has 17 amino acids.

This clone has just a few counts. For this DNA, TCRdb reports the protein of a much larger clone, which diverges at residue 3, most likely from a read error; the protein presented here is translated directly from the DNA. The CDR3 sequence is CAYDTVGDIRSTDKLIF. DNA for the CDR3: TGTGCCTATGACACAGTGGGGGATATAAGGTCCACCGATAAACTCATCTTT. This chain links TRDV2 with TRDJ1, with 9 bases fitting TRDD3. The CDR3 has 17 residues. Germline CDR1 and CDR2: GEAIGNYY and EKD.

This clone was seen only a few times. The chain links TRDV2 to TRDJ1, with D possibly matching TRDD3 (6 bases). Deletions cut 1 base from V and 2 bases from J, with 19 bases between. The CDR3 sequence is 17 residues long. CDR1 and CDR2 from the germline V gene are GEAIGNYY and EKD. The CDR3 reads CACDTINTGRLTDKLIF. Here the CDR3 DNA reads TGTGCCTGTGACACGATCAATACTGGGCGATTAACCGATAAACTCATCTTT.